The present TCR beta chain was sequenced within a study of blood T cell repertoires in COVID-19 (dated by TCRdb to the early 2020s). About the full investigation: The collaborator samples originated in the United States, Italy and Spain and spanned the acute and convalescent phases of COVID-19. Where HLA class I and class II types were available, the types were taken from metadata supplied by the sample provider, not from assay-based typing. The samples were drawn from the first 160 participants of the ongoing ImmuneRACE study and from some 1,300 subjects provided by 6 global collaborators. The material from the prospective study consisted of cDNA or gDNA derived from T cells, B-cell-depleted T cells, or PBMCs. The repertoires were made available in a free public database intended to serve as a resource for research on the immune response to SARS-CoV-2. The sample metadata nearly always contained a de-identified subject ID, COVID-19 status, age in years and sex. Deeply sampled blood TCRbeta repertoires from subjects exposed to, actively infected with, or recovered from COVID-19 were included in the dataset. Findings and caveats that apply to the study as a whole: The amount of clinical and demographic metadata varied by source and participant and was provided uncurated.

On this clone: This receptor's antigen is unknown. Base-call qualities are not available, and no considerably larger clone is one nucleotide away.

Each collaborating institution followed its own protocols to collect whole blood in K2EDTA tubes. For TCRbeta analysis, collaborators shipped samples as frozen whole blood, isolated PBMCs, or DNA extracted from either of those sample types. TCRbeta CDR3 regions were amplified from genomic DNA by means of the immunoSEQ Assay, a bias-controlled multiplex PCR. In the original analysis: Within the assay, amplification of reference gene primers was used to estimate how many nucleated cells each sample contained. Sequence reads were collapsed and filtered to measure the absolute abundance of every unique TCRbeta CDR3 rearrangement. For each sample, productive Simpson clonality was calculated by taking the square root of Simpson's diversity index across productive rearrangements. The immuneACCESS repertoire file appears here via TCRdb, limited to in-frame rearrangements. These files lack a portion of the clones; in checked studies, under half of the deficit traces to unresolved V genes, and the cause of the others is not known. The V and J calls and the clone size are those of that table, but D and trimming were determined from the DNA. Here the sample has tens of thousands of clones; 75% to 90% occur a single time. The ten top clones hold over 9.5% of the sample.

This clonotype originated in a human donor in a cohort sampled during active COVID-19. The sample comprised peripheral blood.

The DNA sequence is as follows: TGTGCCAGCAGCGTAGGCAGGGATTTCGAAAAACTGTTTTTT. Its protein product is CASSVGRDFEKLFF. Recombination joined TRBV9 with TRBJ1-4; matching of 5 bases hints at TRBD1 as the D gene. The V and J ends are trimmed by 0 bases and 8 bases, leaving 11 bases between them. The CDR3 holds 14 amino acids from the cysteine to the phenylalanine. Here the CDR3 DNA is all that survives: 42 bases in frame from base 1. CDR1 and CDR2 are drawn from the germline V gene: SGDLS, YYNGEE.